Shown below are 25 T cell receptor beta chains from a single sample sequenced in a study of blood T cell repertoires in COVID-19. The repertoire was sequenced with immunoSEQ multiplex PCR; TCRdb's copy has only in-frame clones and lacks some. The sample lists 150,000 to 200,000 clones; roughly 81% were seen once. The sequenced material came from peripheral blood. The origin of the receptors is a woman between 50 and 59 years old with COVID-19, enrolled during active disease.

This clone was recorded a few times. This chain connects TRBV6-5 to TRBJ1-1; no definite D call. This CDR3 comprises 14 residues. V dropped 7 bases and J dropped 5 bases, with 17 bases sitting between them. CDR1 is MNHEY, CDR2 SVGAGI, per germline. The CDR3 loop reads CASIEDYLGTEAFF. In nucleotides, the CDR3 is TGTGCCAGCATCGAGGACTATTTGGGAACTGAAGCTTTCTTT.

The chain uses TRBV3-1 (or the pseudogene TRBV3-2) and TRBJ1-1, with D tentatively TRBD1 (5 bases). The CDR3 runs 14 residues. V lost 7 bases and J 4 bases, leaving 16 bases between the germline ends. Germline CDR1 and CDR2: LGHDT and YNNKEL (reference sequence). The CDR3 spells CASTPVGGGTEAFF. CDR3 coding DNA: TGTGCCAGCACCCCTGTGGGGGGAGGCACTGAAGCTTTCTTT.

The genes are TRBV5-1 and TRBJ2-5; 10 bases match TRBD1. The CDR3 length is 16 residues. CDR1 is SGHRS and CDR2 is YFSETQ in the germline V gene. The J segment lost 5 bases and the V segment lost 3 bases, leaving 10 bases of the junction unmatched. CDR3 in DNA: TGCGCCAGCAGCTCCGGGACAGGGGAAATCGCGGAGACCCAGTACTTC. Translation: CASSSGTGEIAETQYF.

The V gene is TRBV30, the J gene TRBJ2-6; no definite D call. Germline assignment: CDR1 GTSNPN and CDR2 SVGIG (reference sequence). Trimming pared 5 bases from V and 1 base from J, leaving 6 bases between. The CDR3 sequence is 13 residues long. CDR3 nucleotide sequence: TGTGCCTGGGCTTTTTCTGGGGCCAACGTCCTGACTTTC. Protein sequence: CAWAFSGANVLTF.

The chain couples TRBV11-2 to TRBJ2-3; maybe TRBD2 (6 bases). Trimming pared 1 base from V and 3 bases from J, leaving 8 bases between. The CDR3 contains 14 residues. CDR1 is SGHAT, CDR2 FQNNGV, per germline. CDR3 nucleotide sequence: TGTGCCAGCAGCTTAGCGCGGGGAACAGATACGCAGTATTTT. This gives the protein CASSLARGTDTQYF.

The V gene is TRBV6-2 or TRBV6-3, the J gene TRBJ1-5; D is ambiguous. Germline V lookup: CDR1 MNHEY, CDR2 SVGEGT. V was shortened by 5 bases and J by 7 bases, with 12 bases between the two germline ends. This CDR3 has 13 amino acids. The CDR3 region has the DNA TGTGCCAGCAGTCCCCCTGCGAACCAGCCCCAGCATTTT. Translation: CASSPPANQPQHF.

V gene TRBV18 combines with J gene TRBJ2-1, with D maybe TRBD2 (6 bases). The V gene's germline CDR1 is KGHSH and CDR2 LQKENI. The CDR3 contains 14 residues. Trimming stripped 0 bases from V and 7 bases from J, with 10 bases between. This chain's CDR3 is CASSPPMTRNEQFF. Written as DNA, the CDR3 is TGTGCCAGCTCACCACCGATGACTAGAAATGAGCAGTTCTTC.

The rearrangement uses TRBV14 and TRBJ2-7; D not resolved. Trimming left V 3 bases short and J 7 bases short, with 10 bases between. This CDR3 spans 12 amino acids. Germline CDR1 is SGHDN and CDR2 is FVKESK. As DNA, the CDR3 is TGTGCCAGCAGCCAGTTTTCGCGGGAGCAGTACTTC. Encoded protein: CASSQFSREQYF.

This clone showed up just once. V is TRBV18 and J is TRBJ2-1; 8 nucleotides match TRBD2. There are 12 residues in the CDR3. Losses at the gene ends were 3 bases for V and 12 bases for J; bases not matched to a gene: 4. CDR1 is KGHSH, CDR2 LQKENI, per germline. The CDR3 loop reads CASSPQAGGQFF. The CDR3 DNA follows: TGTGCCAGCTCACCTCAGGCGGGGGGGCAGTTCTTC.

This clone was recorded only once. CDR3 sequence: CASSYSIPWITGMNTEAFF. The CDR3 nucleotides are TGTGCCAGCAGTTACTCTATCCCTTGGATAACAGGAATGAACACTGAAGCTTTCTTT. The genes are TRBV6-2 or TRBV6-3 and TRBJ1-1; possibly TRBD1 for D (5 bases). The V gene lost 0 bases and the J gene lost 0 bases, with 20 bases spanning the gap. The CDR3 is 19 amino acids. From germline, CDR1 is MNHEY and CDR2 SVGEGT.

The gene calls are TRBV6-5 and TRBJ2-1; D unclear. Germline V gives CDR1 MNHEY, CDR2 SVGAGI. V gave up 6 bases and J gave up 0 bases, with 6 bases separating them. This CDR3 has 13 residues. CDR3 in DNA: TGTGCCAGCAGGCTAAGCTCCTACAATGAGCAGTTCTTC. This gives the protein CASRLSSYNEQFF.

V and J are TRBV18 and TRBJ2-7; 9 bases line up with TRBD1. The CDR3 extends over 14 amino acids. Per germline, CDR1 KGHSH and CDR2 LQKENI. V lost 3 bases and J lost 5; bases outside the gene matches: 5. CDR3 sequence (DNA): TGTGCCAGCTCACCGGTGGACAGGGGCCACGAGCAGTACTTC. Its translation is CASSPVDRGHEQYF.

The CDR3 here is CASSSGEGDTEAFF. The CDR3 nucleotides read TGCGCCAGCAGCTCAGGGGAGGGGGACACTGAAGCTTTCTTT. This chain connects TRBV5-1 to TRBJ1-1; a possible D gene is TRBD1 (6 bases). The CDR3 contains 14 residues. Deletions cut 3 bases from V and 3 bases from J, with 12 bases between. Germline V gene data show CDR1 as SGHRS and CDR2 as YFSETQ.

The chain is built from TRBV6-5 and TRBJ2-1; TRBD1 is a possible D gene (6 bases). V was shortened by 7 bases and J by 0 bases, with 10 bases between the two germline ends. The CDR3 contains 14 residues. Germline loops: CDR1 MNHEY, CDR2 SVGAGI. Here the CDR3 reads CASTRDTSYNEQFF. The CDR3 nucleotides are TGTGCCAGCACGAGGGACACCTCCTACAATGAGCAGTTCTTC.

The rearrangement joins TRBV2 to TRBJ2-2, with TRBD1 matching over 10 bases. Trimming took 4 bases from V and 4 from J; bases not matched to a gene: 3. Germline V gives CDR1 SNHLY, CDR2 FYNNEI. The CDR3 spans 15 residues. The CDR3 protein is CASSGQGASTGELFF. The CDR3 DNA reads TGTGCCAGCAGTGGACAGGGGGCAAGCACCGGGGAGCTGTTTTTT.

The chain carries TRBV7-3 and TRBJ2-1; tentatively, D is TRBD2 (7 bases). Per the germline V gene, CDR1 is SGHTA and CDR2 is FQGTGA. The CDR3 length is 16 residues. Trimming removed 1 base at V and 2 bases at J, with 12 bases between. In nucleotides, the CDR3 is TGTGCCAGCAGCTTAAGCGGGGGCACTCCCTACAATGAGCAGTTCTTC. Amino acid sequence: CASSLSGGTPYNEQFF.

The V gene is TRBV19, the J gene TRBJ2-1; perhaps TRBD1 as D (5 bases). This CDR3 comprises 16 residues. V lost 10 bases and J 7 bases, leaving 26 bases between the germline ends. Germline V gene sequence: CDR1 LNHDA, CDR2 SQIVND (reference sequence). CDR3 residues: CATKDVTAGSNNEQFF. The DNA of the CDR3 is TGTGCCACCAAGGATGTGACGGCAGGGTCTAATAATGAGCAGTTCTTC. The full variable domain, its missing parts supplied by reference TRBV19 and TRBJ2-1, is DGGITQSPKYLFRKEGQNVTLSCEQNLNHDAMYWYRQDPGQGLRLIYYSQIVNDFQKGDIAEGYSVSREKKESFPLTVTSAQKNPTAFYLCATKDVTAGSNNEQFFGPGTRLTVL.

CDR3 nucleotide sequence: TGTGCCAGCAGCAAAGAAGGTACAGGGGGCCGTGCTTTCTTT. Its protein is CASSKEGTGGRAFF. The chain combines TRBV9 with TRBJ1-1, with 9 bases that match TRBD1. With V trimmed by 4 bases and J by 11 bases, 12 bases remained unmatched. Germline V gene data show CDR1 as SGDLS and CDR2 as YYNGEE. The length of the CDR3 is 14 residues. Looking up the rest from reference TRBV9 and TRBJ1-1 gives the full variable domain: DSGVTQTPKHLITATGQRVTLRCSPRSGDLSVYWYQQSLDQGLQFLIQYYNGEERAKGNILERFSAQQFPDLHSELNLSSLELGDSALYFCASSKEGTGGRAFFGQGTRLTVV.

This chain links TRBV5-4 with TRBJ2-2; 9 bases line up with TRBD2. V gave up 1 base and J gave up 5 bases; unmatched junction bases: 6. Per germline, CDR1 SGHNT and CDR2 YYREEE (reference sequence). The CDR3 consists of 16 residues. The CDR3 region is CASSLRIAGETGELFF. CDR3 DNA sequence: TGTGCCAGCAGCTTGAGGATAGCGGGGGAAACCGGGGAGCTGTTTTTT.

A remark on this clone: The sample has other DNA sequences that encode this CDR3 too. The CDR3 nucleotides are TGTGCCAGCAGTTATGGAGGACTGAACACTGAAGCTTTCTTT. This codes for CASSYGGLNTEAFF. This chain links TRBV6-5 with TRBJ1-1; no clear D. The CDR3 covers 14 residues. Deletions cut 3 bases from V and 0 bases from J, with 8 bases between. Germline V CDR1 and CDR2: MNHEY, SVGAGI.

The chain employs TRBV5-4 and TRBJ2-3; 9 bases fit TRBD2. V dropped 4 bases and J dropped 0; count of bases not matched to a gene: 3. The CDR3 runs 15 residues. The germline CDR1 and CDR2 sequences are SGHNT and YYREEE (reference sequence). This CDR3 is CASSPGTSSTDTQYF. The CDR3, as DNA: TGTGCCAGCAGCCCCGGGACTAGCAGCACAGATACGCAGTATTTT.

The table lists this clone with many counts. The V and J genes are TRBV21-1 and TRBJ1-6. TRBV21-1 is noted as a pseudogene. CDR3 length: 19 residues. The CDR3 loop is CASSKVYSKRGGGNSPLHF. Written as DNA, the CDR3 is TGTGCCAGCAGCAAAGTGTACAGTAAGAGGGGAGGGGGTAATTCACCCCTCCACTTT.

V is TRBV12-3 or TRBV12-4 and J is TRBJ1-2; 10 bases agree with TRBD1. J lost 7 bases, V lost 6 bases, and 5 bases had no gene match. This CDR3 contains 13 residues. The CDR3 bases are TGTGCCAGCAGCCGACAGGGGGCGGGTGGCTACACCTTC. This translates into CASSRQGAGGYTF.

V gene TRBV6-5 combines with J gene TRBJ1-2; D may be TRBD1 (6 bases). With 10 bases removed from V and 6 bases from J, the gap between germline ends came to 24 bases. Germline CDR1 reads MNHEY; CDR2 reads SVGAGI. This CDR3 is 15 amino acids long. CDR3 sequence reads: CATAQSGTSANGYTF. The CDR3 DNA reads as TGTGCCACGGCACAATCCGGGACATCCGCTAATGGCTACACCTTC.

This clone was seen a few times. The rearrangement links TRBV4-1 to TRBJ2-7; D ambiguous. CDR1 is MGHRA, CDR2 YSYEKL, per germline. The CDR3 has 12 residues. The ends were cut back, 0 bases at V and 5 bases at J, with 5 bases in the middle. For the CDR3, the DNA is TGCGCCAGCAGCCAAGAGGAGAACGAGCAGTACTTC. It specifies CASSQEENEQYF.